Reported below is one TCR beta chain. The data were obtained in a study of blood T cell repertoires in COVID-19. Clones were sequenced by immunoSEQ multiplex PCR, and TCRdb holds only the in-frame ones, with some missing. Of about 120,000 clones in the sample, 85% were seen once. V was clipped by 1 base and J by 5 bases, with 8 bases between them. In germline, CDR1 is SGHNT, CDR2 YENEEA. The CDR3 sequence is 13 residues long. This TCR was recovered from a human donor in a cohort sampled during active COVID-19. This chain connects TRBV11-3 to TRBJ2-5; possibly TRBD2 for D (6 bases). Sequenced input: peripheral blood. This chain's CDR3 is CASSLGGTETQYF. CDR3 bases: TGTGCCAGCAGCTTAGGCGGGACGGAGACCCAGTACTTC.